This T cell receptor beta chain comes out of a study of cytomegalovirus exposure and HLA in healthy donors. Points on this clone: Its antigen remains unidentified.

V was clipped by 4 bases and J by 10 bases; unmatched bases: 6. Germline CDR1 reads MRHNA; CDR2 reads SNTAGT. The CDR3 runs to 13 residues. Study-level findings and limits: Previously analyzed data showed that most TCR beta V segments were productive at a frequency of about 87% or about 30%. What was likely a sequencing artifact was a cluster of highly shared sequence variants.

PCR used 60 Vbeta primers and 13 Jbeta primers. Measured with immunoSEQ multiplex PCR; TCRdb has only the in-frame clones, and not every one. The repertoire holds about 140,000 clones, with about 80% as singletons. The TCR was taken from a woman aged 18 to 35 in good health and CMV-seropositive. V usage is TRBV6-4 and J usage is TRBJ1-2; 10 positions agree with TRBD1. Sequencing was performed on PBMCs. The CDR3 DNA reads as TGTGCCAGCAGTGCTGGGACAGGGGTTTACTACACCTTC. Amino acid sequence: CASSAGTGVYYTF.